Below, 19 T cell receptor beta chains from the same sample are listed, as sequenced in a study of OX40 agonist ivuxolimab in advanced cancers. The repertoire was sequenced with immunoSEQ multiplex PCR; TCRdb's copy has only in-frame clones and lacks some. The repertoire includes approximately 40,000 clones, 80% of them detected once, and over 3.5% sits in the top ten. The sequencing here drew on CD4+ or CD8+ T cells sorted from blood, taken in a trial of the OX40 agonist ivuxolimab. The origin of the receptors is an adult with an advanced solid tumor such as melanoma, head and neck, liver or kidney cancer.

In this sample, this clone turned up once. The V call is TRBV10-2, the J call TRBJ1-1, with TRBD1 matching over 10 bases. Germline V gene sequence: CDR1 WSHSY, CDR2 SAAADI. Losses at the gene ends were 10 bases for V and 9 bases for J; bases not matched to a gene: 11. This CDR3 contains 13 residues. The CDR3 loop is CAISDQGQGKAFF. CDR3 in DNA: TGCGCCATCTCGGACCAGGGACAGGGGAAAGCTTTCTTT.

This rearrangement joins TRBV18 to TRBJ2-1; D is perhaps TRBD2 (6 bases). Deletions cut 4 bases from V and 4 bases from J, with 20 bases between. The CDR3 runs 17 residues. Germline-derived CDR1 and CDR2 are KGHSH and LQKENI. CDR3 region: CASSRRETSPSYNEQFF. In DNA, the CDR3 is TGTGCCAGCTCACGCCGGGAGACCTCACCCTCTTACAATGAGCAGTTCTTC.

J is TRBJ1-4 and V is TRBV9, with a possible D match to TRBD1 (6 bases). The CDR3 runs 14 residues. V was shortened by 0 bases and J by 7 bases, with 10 bases between the two germline ends. CDR1 and CDR2 (germline): SGDLS, YYNGEE. The chain's CDR3 is CASSVAGGSEKLFF. CDR3 nucleotide sequence: TGTGCCAGCAGCGTAGCGGGGGGCTCTGAAAAACTGTTTTTT.

This clone was detected a few times. The V gene is TRBV21-1, the J gene TRBJ2-1; the table's D call, TRBD2, has no DNA check behind it. TRBV21-1 counts as a pseudogene. This CDR3 comprises 17 residues. This chain's CDR3 is CASSQGPRLPGYNEQFF. The CDR3 DNA sequence: TGTGCCAGCAGCCAAGGTCCCCGACTGCCTGGGTACAATGAGCAGTTCTTC.

This sequence joins TRBV7-2 and TRBJ2-1; no firm D call. The germline V and J ends were trimmed by 5 bases and 8 bases, with 7 bases remaining between them. The germline V gene has CDR1 SGHTA and CDR2 FQGNSA. The CDR3 is made up of 11 amino acids. Here the CDR3 DNA reads TGTGCCAGCAGCAAATCAGATGAGCAGTTCTTC. Amino acids: CASSKSDEQFF.

CDR3 amino acids: CASSRLRGQETQYF. CDR3 bases: TGCGCCAGCAGCCGCCTCAGGGGGCAGGAGACCCAGTACTTC. The chain joins TRBV4-1 to TRBJ2-5; TRBD1 matches at 8 bases. V was pared by 4 bases and J by 5 bases, with 6 bases of the junction left unmatched. CDR3 size: 14 residues. The germline V gene has CDR1 MGHRA and CDR2 YSYEKL.

The J gene is TRBJ2-7, the V gene TRBV5-1, with D possibly TRBD2 on 5 matching bases. This CDR3 has 12 residues. Germline V gene sequence: CDR1 SGHRS, CDR2 YFSETQ. V was trimmed by 5 bases and J by 2 bases, leaving 8 bases between them. As DNA, the CDR3 is TGCGCCAGCAGGGGAGCTACCTACGAGCAGTACTTC. The encoded protein is CASRGATYEQYF.

This chain links TRBV6-5 with TRBJ2-7; a weak D match, TRBD1 (6 bases). The CDR3 totals 13 residues. Germline V gene sequence: CDR1 MNHEY, CDR2 SVGAGI. With 4 bases removed from V and 6 bases from J, the gap between germline ends came to 13 bases. The CDR3 DNA sequence: TGTGCCAGCAGTTGGCAGGGGTCTCGCGAGCAGTACTTC. As protein: CASSWQGSREQYF.

The CDR3 DNA sequence: TGTGCCAGCAGTGAACAGGGAGGGAGAGTCGCAGATACGCAGTATTTT. Its protein is CASSEQGGRVADTQYF. The V and J genes are TRBV2 and TRBJ2-3; TRBD2 matches 7 bases. CDR1 SNHLY and CDR2 FYNNEI come from the germline V gene. The CDR3 extends over 16 amino acids. V shed 2 bases, J shed 4 bases, and the junction held 9 bases outside the gene matches.

The chain combines TRBV2 with TRBJ1-5; D remains unclear. This CDR3 is 14 amino acids long. Germline V lookup: CDR1 SNHLY, CDR2 FYNNEI. The V gene lost 1 base and the J gene lost 3 bases, with 7 bases spanning the gap. CDR3 amino acids: CASSEGVNNQPQHF. The CDR3 DNA sequence: TGTGCCAGCAGTGAAGGAGTCAACAATCAGCCCCAGCATTTT.

The chain has TRBV2 and TRBJ1-2; D uncertain. The length of the CDR3 is 12 residues. V dropped 6 bases and J dropped 3 bases, with 8 bases sitting between them. Looked up from germline, CDR1 is SNHLY and CDR2 is FYNNEI. The CDR3 spells CASRPDDYGYTF. DNA of the CDR3: TGTGCCAGCAGACCGGACGACTATGGCTACACCTTC.

This clone came up a few times. The chain employs TRBV19 and TRBJ1-1; D ambiguous. CDR1 is LNHDA and CDR2 is SQIVND in the germline V gene (reference sequence). The V and J ends lost 7 bases and 6 bases respectively, with 21 bases between them. This CDR3 is built from 15 residues. For the CDR3, the DNA is TGTGCCAGTATCGACTCACGAGGTGTCAACGCTGAAGCTTTCTTT. This gives the protein CASIDSRGVNAEAFF.

V gene TRBV9 combines with J gene TRBJ2-5, with D unclear. Germline-derived CDR1 and CDR2 are SGDLS and YYNGEE. The CDR3 is 13 amino acids. Deletions cut 1 base from V and 2 bases from J, with 6 bases between. CDR3 residues: CASSVSFQETQYF. The CDR3 DNA reads TGTGCCAGCAGCGTAAGCTTTCAAGAGACCCAGTACTTC.

This clone appeared a single time. The chain links TRBV5-4 to TRBJ2-3, with a possible D match to TRBD1 (5 bases). CDR3 length: 15 residues. Germline CDR1 SGHNT, CDR2 YYREEE (reference sequence). The ends were cut back, 0 bases at V and 3 bases at J, with 11 bases in the middle. The CDR3 DNA reads TGTGCCAGCAGCTTGGCCAGGGCGAGGACAGATACGCAGTATTTT. Its translation: CASSLARARTDTQYF. The full variable domain, with the rest looked up from reference TRBV5-4 and TRBJ2-3, is ETGVTQSPTHLIKTRGQQVTLRCSSQSGHNTVSWYQQALGQGPQFIFQYYREEENGRGNFPPRFSGLQFPNYSSELNVNALELDDSALYLCASSLARARTDTQYFGPGTRLTVL.

The gene calls are TRBV4-3 and TRBJ1-2; tentative D call: TRBD1 (5 bases). Per germline, CDR1 LGHNA and CDR2 YSLEER. The V gene lost 1 base and the J gene lost 8 bases, with 17 bases spanning the gap. The CDR3 totals 15 residues. The DNA for the CDR3 is TGCGCCAGCAGCCAAGTAGGTTCAGGGTCAGGGGGCTACACCTTC. Protein: CASSQVGSGSGGYTF.

The chain carries TRBV4-1 and TRBJ2-5; TRBD2 agrees at 10 bases. From germline, CDR1 is MGHRA and CDR2 YSYEKL. V shed 1 base, J shed 4 bases, and the junction held 6 bases outside the gene matches. The CDR3 has 16 amino acids. CDR3 region: CASSQVLAGVVETQYF. In DNA form, the CDR3 reads TGCGCCAGCAGCCAAGTTCTAGCGGGAGTGGTAGAGACCCAGTACTTC.

This clone was counted a single time. The V gene is TRBV2, the J gene TRBJ1-2; 9 bases align to TRBD1. The trim removed 6 bases at V and 4 bases at J, leaving 6 bases unmatched. Germline V gene sequence: CDR1 SNHLY, CDR2 FYNNEI. CDR3 size: 14 residues. The DNA for the CDR3 is TGTGCCAGCAGAACCGGGACAGGGTCCTATGGCTACACCTTC. This gives the protein CASRTGTGSYGYTF.

The genes are TRBV28 and TRBJ1-2, with D uncertain. The germline V gene encodes CDR1 MDHEN and CDR2 SYDVKM. Between the trimmed V and J ends, which lost 3 bases and 1 base, there was a span of 6 bases. This CDR3 has 13 amino acids. CDR3: CASSLTDNYGYTF. As DNA, the CDR3 is TGTGCCAGCAGTTTGACCGATAACTATGGCTACACCTTC.

The chain links TRBV5-1 to TRBJ1-2; TRBD1 matches at 9 bases. The CDR3 has 15 residues. In germline, CDR1 is SGHRS, CDR2 YFSETQ. V dropped 3 bases and J dropped 2; count of bases not matched to a gene: 5. The CDR3 here is CASSSGTGINYGYTF. The CDR3 nucleotides are TGCGCCAGCAGCTCAGGGACAGGGATAAACTATGGCTACACCTTC.